This entry features one TCR beta chain sequence. Adults between about 18 and 89 years of age took part from more than 20 US areas. Recovery among Cohort 3 donors was established by two negative PCRs, clearance, or symptom resolution. Sequenced by immunoSEQ multiplex PCR; TCRdb stores in-frame clones only, minus some. This table holds a few hundred thousand clones, more than 65% found once. This CDR3 spans 14 amino acids. Germline-derived CDR1 and CDR2 are SGHRS and YFSETQ. Trimming took 4 bases from V and 2 from J; bases not matched to a gene: 6. This record comes from a study of blood T cell repertoires in COVID-19. The wider study: Italy, Spain and the United States were the sources of the convalescent and acute COVID-19 samples. The analysed material was cDNA or gDNA that came from T cells, B-cell-depleted T cells, or PBMCs.

This chain links TRBV5-1 with TRBJ2-7; TRBD1 agrees at 7 bases. Sequencing was performed on PBMCs or T cells enriched from blood (not recorded which). The source of this sequence is a man over 45 who had recovered from COVID-19. In DNA form, the CDR3 reads TGCGCCAGCAGCCCCCCCGGACAGGCCTACGAGCAGTACTTC. As protein: CASSPPGQAYEQYF.